Listed here are 16 T cell receptor beta chains from one sample, sequenced in a study of T cell responses to AZD1222 COVID-19 vaccine. Clones were read by immunoSEQ multiplex PCR, and TCRdb kept only the in-frame ones, dropping some. Among about 150,000 clones listed, more than 70% were seen once. Material: peripheral blood, obtained 28 days after the second AZD1222 dose. The receptors stem from an adult who received the AZD1222 COVID-19 vaccine.

This chain links TRBV19 with TRBJ1-1; the D is unclear. Per the germline V gene, CDR1 is LNHDA and CDR2 is SQIVND (reference sequence). Trimming cost V 5 bases and J 4 bases, with 11 bases left between them. The CDR3 consists of 13 residues. CDR3 region: CASSATWRTEAFF. The CDR3, as DNA: TGTGCCAGTAGTGCTACCTGGCGCACTGAAGCTTTCTTT.

The genes are TRBV6-1 and TRBJ2-7; D perhaps matches TRBD1 (5 bases). This CDR3 comprises 14 residues. CDR1 is MNHNS, CDR2 SASEGT, per germline. The V end lost 2 bases, the J end lost 2 bases, and 10 bases lay between the germline ends. The CDR3 sequence is CASSEWTPPYEQYF. CDR3 nucleotides: TGTGCCAGCAGTGAATGGACACCTCCCTACGAGCAGTACTTC.

This rearrangement joins TRBV6-6 to TRBJ2-3, with D unclear. Per germline, CDR1 MNHNY and CDR2 SVGAGI (reference sequence). V was trimmed by 7 bases and J by 4 bases, leaving 9 bases between them. This CDR3 comprises 12 residues. The CDR3 sequence is CASTRPPDTQYF. CDR3 sequence (DNA): TGTGCCAGCACTCGCCCGCCAGATACGCAGTATTTT.

This rearrangement joins TRBV6-2 or TRBV6-3 to TRBJ2-7, with a possible D match to TRBD1 (5 bases). The CDR3 has 12 amino acids. Deletions cut 4 bases from V and 4 bases from J, with 8 bases between. Germline V gene sequence: CDR1 MNHEY, CDR2 SVGEGT. CDR3 sequence reads: CASSFQGYEQYF. CDR3 nucleotide sequence: TGTGCCAGCAGTTTCCAGGGTTACGAGCAGTACTTC.

The rearrangement uses TRBV6-5 and TRBJ1-1; D may be TRBD1 (6 bases). V was cut by 3 bases and J by 10 bases, with 9 bases left in between. This CDR3 region has 11 residues. Per the germline V gene, CDR1 is MNHEY and CDR2 is SVGAGI. CDR3 in DNA: TGTGCCAGCAGTTATCTGGGGGCAGCTTTCTTT. Encoded protein: CASSYLGAAFF.

The gene calls are TRBV7-9 and TRBJ1-5; perhaps TRBD1 as D (5 bases). The CDR3 is made up of 15 amino acids. CDR1 SEHNR and CDR2 FQNEAQ come from the germline V gene (reference sequence). V was trimmed by 4 bases and J by 5 bases, leaving 15 bases between them. CDR3: CASSSGTFGDQPQHF. The CDR3, as DNA: TGTGCCAGCAGCTCCGGGACTTTCGGCGATCAGCCCCAGCATTTT.

The V call is TRBV5-6, the J call TRBJ2-7; D remains ambiguous. The CDR3 has 15 residues. The germline V and J ends were trimmed by 2 bases and 3 bases, with 15 bases remaining between them. The germline V gene has CDR1 SGHDT and CDR2 YYEEEE. The CDR3 DNA is TGTGCCAGCAGCTTCGGACGGAGACCGTACTACGAGCAGTACTTC. Amino acid sequence: CASSFGRRPYYEQYF.

V gene TRBV4-2 combines with J gene TRBJ2-1; 9 bases match TRBD2. V gave up 0 bases and J gave up 0 bases; unmatched junction bases: 12. The CDR3 is 20 residues long. Germline V gene sequence: CDR1 LGHNA, CDR2 YNFKEQ. The CDR3 DNA is TGTGCCAGCAGCCAAGAGCACGGGACTAGCAGCCTTAGCTCCTACAATGAGCAGTTCTTC. It encodes CASSQEHGTSSLSSYNEQFF.

This chain links TRBV24-1 with TRBJ1-2; D ambiguous. Germline values: CDR1 KGHDR, CDR2 SFDVKD. This CDR3 has 13 amino acids. The V end was cut by 4 bases, the J end by 2 bases, with 7 bases between. CDR3 amino acids: CATSETENYGYTF. In DNA, the CDR3 is TGTGCCACCAGTGAGACGGAAAACTATGGCTACACCTTC.

The V gene is TRBV27, the J gene TRBJ2-1; 10 bases line up with TRBD1. CDR3 length: 16 residues. J lost 7 bases, V lost 5 bases, and 11 bases had no gene match. Looked up from germline, CDR1 is MNHEY and CDR2 is SMNVEV (reference sequence). This chain's CDR3 is CASSQPTGGSVNEQFF. In DNA, the CDR3 is TGTGCCAGCAGTCAACCGACAGGGGGCTCTGTGAATGAGCAGTTCTTC.

The CDR3: CASSKIRGRYNEQFF. CDR3 nucleotide sequence: TGTGCCAGCAGCAAGATCCGGGGGAGGTACAATGAGCAGTTCTTC. The J gene is TRBJ2-1, the V gene TRBV4-2, with D tentatively TRBD2 (6 bases). V lost 5 bases, J lost 4 bases, and 15 bases lay in between. The CDR3 totals 15 residues. In germline, CDR1 is LGHNA, CDR2 YNFKEQ.

The chain has TRBV7-9 and TRBJ2-1; TRBD2 agrees at 8 bases. The CDR3 is 15 residues long. Germline CDR1 reads SEHNR; CDR2 reads FQNEAQ (reference sequence). J gave up 10 bases and V 5 bases, and 13 bases lay outside the gene matches. CDR3 loop: CASSHEVGGRKEQFF. The CDR3, as DNA: TGTGCCAGCAGCCACGAGGTGGGCGGGAGGAAAGAGCAGTTCTTC.

J is TRBJ1-2 and V is TRBV11-2; D remains ambiguous. Germline CDR1 reads SGHAT; CDR2 reads FQNNGV. CDR3 size: 13 residues. The V end was cut by 1 base, the J end by 1 base, with 4 bases between. CDR3: CASSLGYNYGYTF. The CDR3 DNA sequence: TGTGCCAGCAGCTTAGGATATAACTATGGCTACACCTTC.

The J gene is TRBJ1-3, the V gene TRBV19, with D perhaps matching TRBD1 (6 bases). The CDR3 loop spans 17 amino acids. Trimming shortened V by 4 bases and J by 0 bases, and 16 bases separated the two germline ends. The germline V gene encodes CDR1 LNHDA and CDR2 SQIVND (reference sequence). For the CDR3, the DNA is TGTGCCAGTAGTAGGCAGGGGAATACTCTCTCTGGAAACACCATATATTTT. Protein: CASSRQGNTLSGNTIYF.

V usage is TRBV5-1 and J usage is TRBJ2-1; either TRBD1 or TRBD2 may fit D (5 bases each). Per germline, CDR1 SGHRS and CDR2 YFSETQ. V shed 4 bases and J shed 3 bases, with 14 bases lying between them. The CDR3 runs 15 residues. CDR3 sequence reads: CASSEGQGNYNEQFF. DNA of the CDR3: TGCGCCAGCAGCGAGGGTCAGGGTAACTACAATGAGCAGTTCTTC.

The genes are TRBV4-3 and TRBJ1-2, with a possible D match to TRBD1 (5 bases). The CDR3 is 16 amino acids. The V end lost 5 bases, the J end lost 3 bases, and 19 bases lay between the germline ends. Germline V gene data show CDR1 as LGHNA and CDR2 as YSLEER. CDR3 nucleotide sequence: TGCGCCAGCAGCATCGGACAAAACCGATTGGACTATGGCTACACCTTC. It is translated as CASSIGQNRLDYGYTF.